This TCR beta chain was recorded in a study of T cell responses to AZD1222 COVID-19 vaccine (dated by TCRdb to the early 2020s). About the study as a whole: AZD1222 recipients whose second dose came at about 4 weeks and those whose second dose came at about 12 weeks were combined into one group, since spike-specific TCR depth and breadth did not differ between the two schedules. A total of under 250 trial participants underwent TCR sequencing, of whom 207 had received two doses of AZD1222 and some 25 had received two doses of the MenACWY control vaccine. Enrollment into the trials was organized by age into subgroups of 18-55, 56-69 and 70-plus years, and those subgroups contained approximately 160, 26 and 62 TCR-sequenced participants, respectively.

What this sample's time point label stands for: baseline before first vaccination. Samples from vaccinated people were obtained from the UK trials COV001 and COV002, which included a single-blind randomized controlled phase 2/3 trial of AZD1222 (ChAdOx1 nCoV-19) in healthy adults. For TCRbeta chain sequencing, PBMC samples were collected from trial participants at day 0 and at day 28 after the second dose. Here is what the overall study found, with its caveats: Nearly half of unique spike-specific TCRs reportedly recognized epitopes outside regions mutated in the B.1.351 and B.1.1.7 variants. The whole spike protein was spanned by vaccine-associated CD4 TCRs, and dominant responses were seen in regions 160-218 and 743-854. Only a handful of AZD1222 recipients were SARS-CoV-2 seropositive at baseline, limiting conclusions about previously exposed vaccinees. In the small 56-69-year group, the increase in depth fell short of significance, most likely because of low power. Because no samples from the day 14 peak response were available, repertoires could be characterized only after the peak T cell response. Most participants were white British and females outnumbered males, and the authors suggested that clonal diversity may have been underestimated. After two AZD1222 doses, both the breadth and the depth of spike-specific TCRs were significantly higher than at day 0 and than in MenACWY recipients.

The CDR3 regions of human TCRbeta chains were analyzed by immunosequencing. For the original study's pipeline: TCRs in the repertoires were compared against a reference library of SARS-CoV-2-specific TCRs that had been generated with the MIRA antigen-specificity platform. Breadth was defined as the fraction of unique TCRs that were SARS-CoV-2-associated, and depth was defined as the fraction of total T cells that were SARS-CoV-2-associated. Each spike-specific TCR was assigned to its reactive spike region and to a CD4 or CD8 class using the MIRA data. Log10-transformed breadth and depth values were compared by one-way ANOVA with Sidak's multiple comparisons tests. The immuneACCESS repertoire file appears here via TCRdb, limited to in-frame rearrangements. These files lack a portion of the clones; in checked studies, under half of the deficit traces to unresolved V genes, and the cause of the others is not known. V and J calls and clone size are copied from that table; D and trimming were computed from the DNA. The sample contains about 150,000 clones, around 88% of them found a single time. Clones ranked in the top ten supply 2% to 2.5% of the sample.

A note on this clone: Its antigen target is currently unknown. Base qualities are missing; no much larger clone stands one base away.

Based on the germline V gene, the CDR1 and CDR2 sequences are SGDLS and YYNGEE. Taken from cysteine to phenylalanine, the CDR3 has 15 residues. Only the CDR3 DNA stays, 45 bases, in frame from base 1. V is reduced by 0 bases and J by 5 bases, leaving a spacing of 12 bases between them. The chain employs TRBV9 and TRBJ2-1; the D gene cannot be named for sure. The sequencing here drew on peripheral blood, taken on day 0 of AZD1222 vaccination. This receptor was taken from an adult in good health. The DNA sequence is TGTGCCAGCAGCGTAGATAGTGCTTTCAACAATGAGCAGTTCTTC. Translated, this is CASSVDSAFNNEQFF.